This passage covers 7 T cell receptor beta chains from one sample sequenced in a study of Graves' ophthalmopathy and Graves' hyperthyroidism. RNA transcripts served as template for amplifying TCR beta CDR3 sequences. HTBI-primed first-round RT-PCR preceded second-round multiplex PCR. TCRdb called the multiplex PCR reads again in MiXCR, with one record for every CDR3 protein. The sample includes 680,000 or so distinct CDR3 sequences, about a fifth seen only once; the top ten take around 7%. Sample: peripheral blood. Every receptor here comes from a woman aged 18-29 years with stable Graves' hyperthyroidism. Some clones in this sample may be carry-over from other donors' samples.

The J gene is TRBJ2-5, the V gene TRBV18; 7 bases agree with TRBD2. Germline V gives CDR1 KGHSH, CDR2 LQKENI. V was clipped by 5 bases and J by 2 bases; unmatched bases: 8. The CDR3 has 15 amino acids. DNA for the CDR3: TGTGCCAGCTCATACCAGGGAGGGCAACAAGAGACCCAGTACTTC. Translated: CASSYQGGQQETQYF.

This clonotype has ten or more counts. The chain recombines TRBV6-5 with TRBJ1-1; D remains ambiguous. Germline CDR1 and CDR2: MNHEY and SVGAGI. V lost 7 bases and J 0 bases, leaving 12 bases between the germline ends. The CDR3 consists of 14 residues. CDR3 protein: CASIRELLNTEAFF. The CDR3 region has the DNA TGTGCCAGCATACGGGAGCTACTGAACACTGAAGCTTTCTTT.

This clonotype was recorded many times. The V call is TRBV20-1, the J call TRBJ2-5; 7 bases are shared with TRBD2. With V trimmed by 2 bases and J by 2 bases, 5 bases remained unmatched. Germline lookup yields CDR1 DFQATT and CDR2 SNEGSKA (reference sequence). This CDR3 region has 14 residues. The CDR3 DNA follows: TGCAGTGCTAGAACAGCTAGCGGACAAGAGACCCAGTACTTC. Translated: CSARTASGQETQYF.

The genes are TRBV5-5 and TRBJ2-7; TRBD2 matches at 10 bases. CDR3 length: 14 amino acids. V lost 4 bases and J lost 2; bases outside the gene matches: 3. Per the germline V gene, CDR1 is SGHKS and CDR2 is YYEKEE (reference sequence). CDR3 DNA: TGTGCCAGCAGCGGGACTAGCGTTACCTACGAGCAGTACTTC. The encoded protein is CASSGTSVTYEQYF.

This clonotype was seen repeatedly, ten times or more. The chain has TRBV2 and TRBJ1-2, with 10 bases matching TRBD1. The CDR3 runs 14 residues. V dropped 8 bases and J dropped 8; count of bases not matched to a gene: 11. Germline assignment: CDR1 SNHLY and CDR2 FYNNEI. CDR3 sequence reads: CASFRDRGDGGYTF. The CDR3 DNA sequence: TGTGCCAGCTTCCGGGACAGGGGAGACGGGGGCTACACCTTC. The entire variable domain, with the rest obtained from reference TRBV2 and TRBJ1-2, is as follows: EPEVTQTPSHQVTQMGQEVILRCVPISNHLYFYWYRQILGQKVEFLVSFYNNEISEKSEIFDDQFSVERPDGSNFTLKIRSTKLEDSAMYFCASFRDRGDGGYTFGSGTRLTVV.

V and J are TRBV6-1 and TRBJ2-7, with 7 bases aligning to TRBD1. CDR1 and CDR2 from the germline V gene are MNHNS and SASEGT. The length of the CDR3 is 15 residues. Losses at the gene ends were 5 bases for V and 3 bases for J; bases not matched to a gene: 10. CDR3 bases: TGTGCCAGCAGTCCACCCGGGGACAGCTACTACGAGCAGTACTTC. It codes for CASSPPGDSYYEQYF.

The V gene is TRBV28, the J gene TRBJ2-7; D not certain. CDR1 is MDHEN and CDR2 is SYDVKM in the germline V gene. CDR3 length: 12 amino acids. Trimming stripped 6 bases from V and 3 bases from J, with 9 bases between. The CDR3 DNA sequence: TGTGCCAGCAGGTTTAACGACTACGAGCAGTACTTC. It codes for CASRFNDYEQYF.